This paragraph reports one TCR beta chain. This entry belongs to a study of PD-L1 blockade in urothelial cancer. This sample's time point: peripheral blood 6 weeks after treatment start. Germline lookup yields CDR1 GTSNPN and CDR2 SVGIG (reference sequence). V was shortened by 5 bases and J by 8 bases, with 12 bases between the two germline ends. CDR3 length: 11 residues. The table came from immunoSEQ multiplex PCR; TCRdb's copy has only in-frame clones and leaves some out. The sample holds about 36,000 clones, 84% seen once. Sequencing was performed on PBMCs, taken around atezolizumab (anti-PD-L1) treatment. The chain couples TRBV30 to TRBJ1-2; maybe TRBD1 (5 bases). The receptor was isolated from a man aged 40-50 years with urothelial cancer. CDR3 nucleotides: TGTGCCTGGTGGAGGGACGGCGGCTACACCTTC. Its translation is CAWWRDGGYTF. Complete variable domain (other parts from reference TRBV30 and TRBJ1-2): SQTIHQWPATLVQPVGSPLSLECTVEGTSNPNLYWYRQAAGRGLQLLFYSVGIGQISSEVPQNLSASRPQDRQFILSSKKLLLSDSGFYLCAWWRDGGYTFGSGTRLTVV.